The text below deals with one T cell receptor beta chain. These data belong to a study of blood T cell repertoires in COVID-19. In the study overall: Samples representing acute and convalescent COVID-19 were sourced from the United States, Italy and Spain. The analysed material was cDNA or gDNA that came from T cells, B-cell-depleted T cells, or PBMCs.

The CDR3 extends over 15 amino acids. The germline gives CDR1 LNHDA, CDR2 SQIVND (reference sequence). Trimming stripped 7 bases from V and 5 bases from J, with 17 bases between. Per the study methods: Researchers report that nucleated cell counts were estimated from reference gene primer amplification. Sequencing used immunoSEQ multiplex PCR; TCRdb keeps in-frame clones, though not all of them. The V and J calls and clone size come from that table; D and trimming were worked out from the DNA. In the table there are approximately 260,000 clones, approximately 79% of which are singletons. The clonotype comes from a middle-aged woman with active or convalescent COVID-19. Sequenced sample: peripheral blood. This rearrangement joins TRBV19 to TRBJ2-2, with D tentatively TRBD1 (5 bases). CDR3 nucleotide sequence: TGTGCCAGTATTCTTAGGGCAGGGTGGACCGGGGAGCTGTTTTTT. This gives the protein CASILRAGWTGELFF.